The 31 T cell receptor beta chains below all came from one sample that was sequenced in a study of OX40 agonist ivuxolimab in advanced cancers. Assay used: immunoSEQ multiplex PCR; TCRdb lists only in-frame clones, some missing. Here the sample spans about 35,000 clones, roughly 85% being singletons. This material consisted of CD4+ or CD8+ T cells sorted from blood, taken in a trial of the OX40 agonist ivuxolimab. Receptors originate from an adult with an advanced solid tumor such as melanoma, head and neck, liver or kidney cancer.

This chain uses TRBV14 with TRBJ2-1, with 9 bases identical to TRBD1. Germline lookup yields CDR1 SGHDN and CDR2 FVKESK. Unmatched junction bases numbered 11, after V lost 0 bases and J lost 8 bases. This CDR3 contains 17 residues. CDR3 residues: CASSQEAHRGLYDEQFF. The CDR3 nucleotides are TGTGCCAGCAGCCAAGAGGCGCACAGGGGGCTTTACGATGAGCAGTTCTTC.

V and J are TRBV10-3 and TRBJ1-1; 9 bases fit TRBD1. The CDR3 covers 14 residues. J gave up 1 base and V 6 bases, and 3 bases lay outside the gene matches. Looked up from germline, CDR1 is ENHRY and CDR2 is SYGVKD. This chain's CDR3 is CAISTGGSNTEAFF. CDR3 bases: TGTGCCATCAGCACAGGGGGCTCGAACACTGAAGCTTTCTTT.

This clone was found many times. The chain employs TRBV4-2 and TRBJ2-7, with 7 nucleotides matching TRBD1. Germline CDR1 is LGHNA and CDR2 is YNFKEQ. The CDR3 has 16 amino acids. With V trimmed by 0 bases and J by 1 base, 6 bases remained unmatched. CDR3 protein: CASSQDPGQISYEQYF. In DNA, the CDR3 is TGTGCCAGCAGCCAAGATCCGGGACAGATATCCTACGAGCAGTACTTC.

This clone was seen a single time. The CDR3 DNA reads as TGTGCCTGGAGCCTTACAGGGAGGAACGAGCAGTACTTC. Amino acids: CAWSLTGRNEQYF. This chain connects TRBV30 to TRBJ2-7; D could derive from TRBD1 or TRBD2 (6 bases each). Germline CDR1 is GTSNPN and CDR2 is SVGIG (reference sequence). The CDR3 covers 13 residues. With 3 bases removed from V and 5 bases from J, the gap between germline ends came to 14 bases.

This chain joins TRBV9 and TRBJ2-3; D unresolved. The CDR3 is 14 residues long. CDR1 and CDR2 from the germline V gene are SGDLS and YYNGEE. V was trimmed by 4 bases and J by 6 bases, leaving 15 bases between them. CDR3 sequence reads: CASSPHDPGDTQYF. Written as DNA, the CDR3 is TGTGCCAGCAGCCCTCACGACCCCGGGGATACGCAGTATTTT.

The chain links TRBV5-1 to TRBJ2-7; D unclear. Germline V gene lookup returns CDR1 SGHRS and CDR2 YFSETQ. The CDR3 covers 18 residues. Trimming stripped 3 bases from V and 0 bases from J, with 22 bases between. The CDR3 nucleotides are TGCGCCAGCAGCTCTGAAGCGTTTGGGGTTGAATTCTCCTACGAGCAGTACTTC. The encoded protein is CASSSEAFGVEFSYEQYF.

V gene TRBV7-6 combines with J gene TRBJ2-7; D is unresolved. The CDR3 has 14 residues. Germline CDR1 and CDR2: SGHVS and FNYEAQ. With 4 bases removed from V and 0 bases from J, the gap between germline ends came to 10 bases. CDR3 in DNA: TGTGCCAGCAGCTCCCTTAGTAGCTCCTACGAGCAGTACTTC. Translation gives CASSSLSSSYEQYF.

V is TRBV27 and J is TRBJ2-7, with 8 nucleotides matching TRBD2. Germline CDR1 reads MNHEY; CDR2 reads SMNVEV (reference sequence). The CDR3 extends over 16 amino acids. The junction had 4 bases not matched to a gene; V was cut back by 0 bases and J by 0 bases. CDR3 sequence (DNA): TGTGCCAGCAGTTTATCGTACGGGGGGGCCTCCTACGAGCAGTACTTC. It specifies CASSLSYGGASYEQYF.

On this clone: The junction departs from germline at one end; a sequencing error may be responsible. The CDR3 spells CAGSLSSGSSTEAFF. The CDR3, as DNA: TGTGCCGGCAGTTTATCGTCAGGGTCCAGCACTGAAGCTTTCTTT. J is TRBJ1-1 and V is TRBV27; possible D gene TRBD1, 5 bases. This CDR3 is built from 15 residues. From germline, CDR1 is MNHEY and CDR2 SMNVEV (reference sequence).

This chain links TRBV7-2 with TRBJ1-4; D remains ambiguous. CDR1 is SGHTA and CDR2 is FQGNSA in the germline V gene. Trimming pared 0 bases from V and 6 bases from J, leaving 2 bases between. The CDR3 extends over 12 amino acids. In nucleotides, the CDR3 is TGTGCCAGCAGCTTAGCGCATGAAAAACTGTTTTTT. Amino acids: CASSLAHEKLFF.

The chain carries TRBV5-6 and TRBJ2-7; 11 bases agree with TRBD2. The J segment lost 4 bases and the V segment lost 3 bases, leaving 9 bases of the junction unmatched. Germline V gives CDR1 SGHDT, CDR2 YYEEEE. The CDR3 spans 16 residues. The CDR3 protein is CASSSEGTSGVYEQYF. The CDR3 DNA reads as TGTGCCAGCAGCTCCGAGGGGACTAGCGGAGTTTACGAGCAGTACTTC. The full variable domain, completed using reference TRBV5-6 and TRBJ2-7, is DAGVTQSPTHLIKTRGQQVTLRCSPKSGHDTVSWYQQALGQGPQFIFQYYEEEERQRGNFPDRFSGHQFPNYSSELNVNALLLGDSALYLCASSSEGTSGVYEQYFGPGTRLTVT.

V gene TRBV21-1 combines with J gene TRBJ2-2. TRBV21-1 is a known pseudogene. CDR3 length: 19 residues. CDR3 region: CASRAPVRRQLGVTGELFF. In DNA form, the CDR3 reads TGTGCCAGCAGAGCCCCTGTCCGACGACAGCTCGGGGTCACCGGGGAGCTGTTTTTT.

A note on this clone: The junction departs from the called germline gene at one end, perhaps through a read error. This rearrangement joins TRBV7-7 to TRBJ2-7; no reliable D call. The CDR3 totals 13 residues. Germline values: CDR1 SSHAT, CDR2 FNYEAQ (reference sequence). The DNA for the CDR3 is TGTGCTAGCAGTCTCGGAGTCGGATACGAGCAGTACTTC. Its protein is CASSLGVGYEQYF.

This chain uses TRBV7-9 with TRBJ1-1, with TRBD1 matching over 9 bases. Germline CDR1 and CDR2: SEHNR and FQNEAQ (reference sequence). The CDR3 contains 14 residues. J was trimmed by 5 bases and V by 4 bases; bases with no gene match: 5. CDR3 region: CASSSTGGETEAFF. Written as DNA, the CDR3 is TGTGCCAGCAGCTCTACAGGGGGCGAGACTGAAGCTTTCTTT.

The CDR3 loop reads CASSYLGQGTADTQYF. The CDR3 DNA sequence: TGTGCCAGCAGTTACCTTGGACAGGGGACGGCAGATACGCAGTATTTT. The V call is TRBV27, the J call TRBJ2-3; 9 nucleotides match TRBD1. Germline-derived CDR1 and CDR2 are MNHEY and SMNVEV (reference sequence). Losses at the gene ends were 4 bases for V and 4 bases for J; bases not matched to a gene: 9. The CDR3 totals 16 residues.

The V and J genes are TRBV28 and TRBJ2-2, with D perhaps TRBD1 (6 bases). The ends were cut back, 4 bases at V and 6 bases at J, with 15 bases in the middle. Germline loops: CDR1 MDHEN, CDR2 SYDVKM. This CDR3 region has 15 residues. CDR3 bases: TGTGCCAGCAGTTCCGATACAGGGTACGCCGGGGAGCTGTTTTTT. Encoded protein: CASSSDTGYAGELFF.

This chain joins TRBV29-1 and TRBJ2-7; 11 positions agree with TRBD2. The CDR3 contains 17 residues. The V gene's germline CDR1 is SQVTM and CDR2 ANQGSEA. The V gene end was trimmed by 4 bases and the J gene end by 2 bases; junction bases not matched to a gene: 13. DNA for the CDR3: TGCAGCGTTGCGGGACAGTTACTAGCGGGAGCCCCCTACGAGCAGTACTTC. As protein: CSVAGQLLAGAPYEQYF.

This clone appeared a few times. The chain combines TRBV9 with TRBJ1-5; 8 bases fit TRBD1. There are 14 residues in the CDR3. The germline V gene has CDR1 SGDLS and CDR2 YYNGEE. V lost 3 bases to trimming and J lost 5 bases; unmatched junction nucleotides: 4. The CDR3 protein is CASSGGQGYQPQHF. CDR3 nucleotide sequence: TGTGCCAGCAGCGGCGGACAGGGATATCAGCCCCAGCATTTT.

The chain uses TRBV19 and TRBJ1-5, with D perhaps TRBD1 (6 bases). The germline V and J ends were trimmed by 4 bases and 5 bases, with 15 bases remaining between them. The CDR3 covers 15 residues. Germline values: CDR1 LNHDA, CDR2 SQIVND (reference sequence). The CDR3 DNA follows: TGTGCCAGTAGTAGGACAGTGCAGTTGGATCAGCCCCAGCATTTT. Protein sequence: CASSRTVQLDQPQHF.

Points on this clone: The same CDR3 is also encoded by other DNA sequences in this sample. The chain uses TRBV12-5 and TRBJ1-1; D is ambiguous. Trimming shortened V by 1 base and J by 2 bases, and 8 bases separated the two germline ends. There are 14 residues in the CDR3. CDR1 and CDR2 from the germline V gene are LGHNT and FRNRAP. CDR3 sequence: CASGLDGSNTEAFF. The CDR3 bases are TGTGCTAGTGGTTTGGACGGATCAAACACTGAAGCTTTCTTT.

The CDR3 sequence is CASNEGPGANVLTF. As DNA, the CDR3 is TGTGCCAGTAATGAGGGGCCTGGGGCCAACGTCCTGACTTTC. The V gene is TRBV19, the J gene TRBJ2-6; possibly TRBD1 or TRBD2 for D (5 bases each). The CDR3 sequence is 14 residues long. V was clipped by 7 bases and J by 2 bases, with 9 bases between them. Per the germline V gene, CDR1 is LNHDA and CDR2 is SQIVND (reference sequence).

In this sample, this clone turned up a few times. The chain uses TRBV27 and TRBJ2-3; D gene unclear. The CDR3 contains 14 residues. V was trimmed by 3 bases and J by 3 bases, leaving 10 bases between them. CDR1 and CDR2 from the germline V gene are MNHEY and SMNVEV (reference sequence). This CDR3 is CASSFRLETDTQYF. CDR3 nucleotides: TGTGCCAGCAGTTTTAGGCTAGAGACAGATACGCAGTATTTT.

The rearrangement joins TRBV19 to TRBJ2-2; unclear D gene. Between the trimmed V and J ends, which lost 7 bases and 0 bases, there was a span of 6 bases. Germline assignment: CDR1 LNHDA and CDR2 SQIVND (reference sequence). The CDR3 has 13 amino acids. The CDR3 sequence: CASKLANTGELFF. The CDR3 bases are TGTGCCAGTAAGCTGGCGAACACCGGGGAGCTGTTTTTT.

Written as DNA, the CDR3 is TGTGCCAGCAGCGCTCCAGGCGAGCAGTTCTTC. Amino acid sequence: CASSAPGEQFF. The gene calls are TRBV9 and TRBJ2-1; D gene uncertain. This CDR3 spans 11 amino acids. Germline CDR1 is SGDLS and CDR2 is YYNGEE. Trimming pared 3 bases from V and 10 bases from J, leaving 8 bases between.

DNA of the CDR3: TGTGCCAGCACCAGCATTGTAGAACGCTATGGCTACACCTTC. It encodes CASTSIVERYGYTF. This chain uses TRBV7-9 with TRBJ1-2, with no clear D. Germline CDR1 is SEHNR and CDR2 is FQNEAQ (reference sequence). V was cut by 7 bases and J by 4 bases, with 16 bases left in between. The CDR3 consists of 14 residues.

Comments on this clone: A read error may account for a junction end that differs from germline. The chain uses TRBV7-7 and TRBJ2-3, with 10 positions matching TRBD1. Germline V gene lookup returns CDR1 SSHAT and CDR2 FNYEAQ (reference sequence). The CDR3 is 15 amino acids. CDR3 sequence (DNA): TGTGCTAGCAGCTTCCGGACAGGGGGGGCAGATACGCAGTATTTT. It is translated as CASSFRTGGADTQYF.

V is TRBV30 and J is TRBJ1-4; D may be TRBD1 (5 bases). This CDR3 is built from 15 residues. The V end was cut by 0 bases, the J end by 8 bases, with 16 bases between. Germline V gives CDR1 GTSNPN, CDR2 SVGIG (reference sequence). CDR3 DNA: TGTGCCTGGAGTGTACAAGGCAGGGACCTGGAAAAACTGTTTTTT. This gives the protein CAWSVQGRDLEKLFF.

The V call is TRBV5-5, the J call TRBJ2-7, with 9 nucleotides matching TRBD2. The CDR3 has 16 amino acids. The germline gives CDR1 SGHKS, CDR2 YYEKEE (reference sequence). V lost 0 bases to trimming and J lost 6 bases; unmatched junction nucleotides: 10. The CDR3, as DNA: TGTGCCAGCAGCTTGGGGCTAGCGGGGTATCCGGGCGAGCAGTACTTC. This codes for CASSLGLAGYPGEQYF.

CDR3 coding DNA: TGTGCCAGCAGTATTGGGACTAGCGGGAGCGATGAGCAGTTCTTC. This encodes CASSIGTSGSDEQFF. This sequence joins TRBV6-4 and TRBJ2-1, with 14 bases aligning to TRBD2. V was pared by 5 bases and J by 8 bases, with 5 bases of the junction left unmatched. Germline-derived CDR1 and CDR2 are MRHNA and SNTAGT. The CDR3 covers 15 residues.

The J gene is TRBJ2-1, the V gene TRBV2, with TRBD1 matching 8 bases. This CDR3 is built from 15 residues. The germline gives CDR1 SNHLY, CDR2 FYNNEI. V lost 5 bases to trimming and J lost 3 bases; unmatched junction nucleotides: 6. The CDR3 DNA is TGTGCCAGCAGTTCCCGACAGGGGAGCTACAATGAGCAGTTCTTC. Its translation: CASSSRQGSYNEQFF.

This clone has more than one count but fewer than ten. The chain joins TRBV18 to TRBJ1-1, with unresolved D. The CDR3 runs to 18 residues. V was pared by 3 bases and J by 1 base, with 21 bases between. CDR1 is KGHSH and CDR2 is LQKENI in the germline V gene. The CDR3 bases are TGTGCCAGCTCACCCAACCCCCAGCCCACCAACGGGAACACTGAAGCTTTCTTT. Amino acid sequence: CASSPNPQPTNGNTEAFF.